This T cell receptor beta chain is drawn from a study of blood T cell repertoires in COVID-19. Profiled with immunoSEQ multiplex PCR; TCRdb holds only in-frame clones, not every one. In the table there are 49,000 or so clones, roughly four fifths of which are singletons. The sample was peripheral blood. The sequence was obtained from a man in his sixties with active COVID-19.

The CDR3 DNA reads as TGTGCCAGCAGTCCCGCGAATTACGAGCAGTACTTC. Its protein is CASSPANYEQYF. This rearrangement joins TRBV2 to TRBJ2-7, with unresolved D. V was trimmed by 5 bases and J by 4 bases, leaving 9 bases between them. Germline-derived CDR1 and CDR2 are SNHLY and FYNNEI. The CDR3 is made up of 12 amino acids. Based on the CDR3 plus reference TRBV2 and TRBJ2-7, the full variable domain is EPEVTQTPSHQVTQMGQEVILRCVPISNHLYFYWYRQILGQKVEFLVSFYNNEISEKSEIFDDQFSVERPDGSNFTLKIRSTKLEDSAMYFCASSPANYEQYFGPGTRLTVT.